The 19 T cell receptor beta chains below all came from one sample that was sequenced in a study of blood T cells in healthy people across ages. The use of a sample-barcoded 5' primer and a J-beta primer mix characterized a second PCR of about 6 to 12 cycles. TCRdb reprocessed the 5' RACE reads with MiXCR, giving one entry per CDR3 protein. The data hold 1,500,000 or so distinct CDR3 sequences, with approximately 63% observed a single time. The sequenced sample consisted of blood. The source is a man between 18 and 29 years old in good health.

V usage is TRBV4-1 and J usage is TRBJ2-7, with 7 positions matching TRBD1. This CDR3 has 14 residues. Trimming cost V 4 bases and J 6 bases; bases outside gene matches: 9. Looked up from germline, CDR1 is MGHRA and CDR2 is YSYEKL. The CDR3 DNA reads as TGCGCCAGCAGCCCCGGGACAGCAGTCACCGAGCAGTACTTC. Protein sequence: CASSPGTAVTEQYF.

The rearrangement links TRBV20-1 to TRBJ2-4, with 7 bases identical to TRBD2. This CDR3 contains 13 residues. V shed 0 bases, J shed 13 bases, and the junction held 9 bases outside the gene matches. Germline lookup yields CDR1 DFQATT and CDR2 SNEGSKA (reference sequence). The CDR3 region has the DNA TGCAGTGCTAGAGATCCTGGGGGGAGGGAGCAGTACTTC. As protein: CSARDPGGREQYF.

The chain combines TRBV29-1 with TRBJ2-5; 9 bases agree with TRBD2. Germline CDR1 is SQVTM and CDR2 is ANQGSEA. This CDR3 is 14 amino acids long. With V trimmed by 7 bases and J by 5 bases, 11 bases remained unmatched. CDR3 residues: CSDAVSGGGETQYF. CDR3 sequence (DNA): TGCAGCGATGCCGTTAGCGGGGGTGGGGAGACCCAGTACTTC.

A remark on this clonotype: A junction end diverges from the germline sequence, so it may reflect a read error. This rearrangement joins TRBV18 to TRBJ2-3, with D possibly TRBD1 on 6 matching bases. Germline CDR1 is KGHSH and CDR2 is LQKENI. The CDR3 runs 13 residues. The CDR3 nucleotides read TGTGCCAGCCATGGGGGCAGCAGAGATACGCAGTATTTT. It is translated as CASHGGSRDTQYF.

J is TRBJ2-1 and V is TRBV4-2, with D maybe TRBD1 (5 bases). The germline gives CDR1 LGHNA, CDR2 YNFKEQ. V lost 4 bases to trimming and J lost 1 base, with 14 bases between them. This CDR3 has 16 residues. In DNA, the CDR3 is TGTGCCAGCAGCCCCCGGTCCCAGGGTTCCTACAATGAGCAGTTCTTC. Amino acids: CASSPRSQGSYNEQFF.

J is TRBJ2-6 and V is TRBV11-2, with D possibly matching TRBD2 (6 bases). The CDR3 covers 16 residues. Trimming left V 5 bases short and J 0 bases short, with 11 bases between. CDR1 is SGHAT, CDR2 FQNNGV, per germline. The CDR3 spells CASSPLAASGANVLTF. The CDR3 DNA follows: TGTGCCAGCAGCCCATTAGCGGCCTCTGGGGCCAACGTCCTGACTTTC.

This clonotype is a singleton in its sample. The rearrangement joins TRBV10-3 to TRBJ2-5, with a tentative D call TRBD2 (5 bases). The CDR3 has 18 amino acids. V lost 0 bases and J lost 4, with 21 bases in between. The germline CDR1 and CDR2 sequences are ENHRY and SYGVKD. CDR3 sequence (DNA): TGTGCCATCAGTGAGTCGATTCCCTTTCTGGGCGGAGGAGAGACCCAGTACTTC. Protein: CAISESIPFLGGGETQYF.

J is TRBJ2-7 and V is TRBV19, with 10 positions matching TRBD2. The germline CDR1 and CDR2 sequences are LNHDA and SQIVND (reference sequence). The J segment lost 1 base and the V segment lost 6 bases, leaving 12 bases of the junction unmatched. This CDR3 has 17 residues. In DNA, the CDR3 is TGTGCCAGTAGCTTCGGACTAGCGGACCTTATTTCCTACGAGCAGTACTTC. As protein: CASSFGLADLISYEQYF.

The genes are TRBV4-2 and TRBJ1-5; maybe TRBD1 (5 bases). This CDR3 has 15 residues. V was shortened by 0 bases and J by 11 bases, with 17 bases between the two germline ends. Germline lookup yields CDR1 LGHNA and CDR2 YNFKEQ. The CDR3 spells CASSQDRGAQETQHF. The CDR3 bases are TGTGCCAGCAGCCAAGATCGCGGGGCCCAAGAGACCCAGCATTTT.

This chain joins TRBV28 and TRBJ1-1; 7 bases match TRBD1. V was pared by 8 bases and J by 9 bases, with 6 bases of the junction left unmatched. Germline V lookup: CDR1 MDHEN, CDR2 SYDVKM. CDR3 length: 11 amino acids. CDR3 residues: CASSDRVKAFF. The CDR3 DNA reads TGTGCCAGCTCTGACAGGGTTAAAGCTTTCTTT.

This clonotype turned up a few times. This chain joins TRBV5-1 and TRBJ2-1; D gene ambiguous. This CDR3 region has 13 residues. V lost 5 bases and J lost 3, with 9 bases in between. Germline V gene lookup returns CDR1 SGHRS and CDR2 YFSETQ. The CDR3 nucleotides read TGCGCCAGCAGGCCACTACTCTACAATGAGCAGTTCTTC. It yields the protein CASRPLLYNEQFF.

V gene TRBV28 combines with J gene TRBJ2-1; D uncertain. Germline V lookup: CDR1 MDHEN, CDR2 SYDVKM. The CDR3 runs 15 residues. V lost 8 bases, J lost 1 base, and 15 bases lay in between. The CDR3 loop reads CASVTKGPSYNEQFF. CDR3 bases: TGTGCCAGCGTTACCAAGGGCCCATCCTACAATGAGCAGTTCTTC.

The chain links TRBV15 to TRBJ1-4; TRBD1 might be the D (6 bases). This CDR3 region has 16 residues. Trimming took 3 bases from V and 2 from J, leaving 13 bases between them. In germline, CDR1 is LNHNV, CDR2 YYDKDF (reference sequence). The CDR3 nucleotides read TGTGCCACCAGCAGGTCACAAACAGGGACTAATGAAAAACTGTTTTTT. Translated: CATSRSQTGTNEKLFF.

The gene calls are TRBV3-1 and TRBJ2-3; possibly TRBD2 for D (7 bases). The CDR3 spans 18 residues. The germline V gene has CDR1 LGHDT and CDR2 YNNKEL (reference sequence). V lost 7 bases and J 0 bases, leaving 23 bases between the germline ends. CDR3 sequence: CASNPRGGGASSTDTQYF. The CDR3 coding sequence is TGTGCCAGCAACCCCCGAGGAGGGGGGGCTTCTAGCACAGATACGCAGTATTTT.

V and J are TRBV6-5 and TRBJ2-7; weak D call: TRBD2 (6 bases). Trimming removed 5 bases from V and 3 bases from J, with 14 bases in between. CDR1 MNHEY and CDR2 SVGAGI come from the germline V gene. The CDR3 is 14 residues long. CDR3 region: CASSPGWRDYEQYF. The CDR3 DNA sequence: TGTGCCAGCAGTCCGGGGTGGAGGGACTACGAGCAGTACTTC.

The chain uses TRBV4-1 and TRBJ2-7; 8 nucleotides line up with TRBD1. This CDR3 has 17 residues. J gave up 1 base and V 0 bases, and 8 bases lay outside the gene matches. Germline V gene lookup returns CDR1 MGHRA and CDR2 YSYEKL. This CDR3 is CASSQDVRGLWSYEQYF. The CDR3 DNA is TGCGCCAGCAGCCAAGACGTCAGGGGGCTATGGTCCTACGAGCAGTACTTC.

In DNA form, the CDR3 reads TGTGCCAGCAGCTTGGACAGGGTCGGGAATCAGCCCCAGCATTTT. As protein: CASSLDRVGNQPQHF. This chain connects TRBV7-8 to TRBJ1-5; the match to TRBD1 covers 8 bases. V lost 3 bases and J lost 4; bases outside the gene matches: 5. Germline V lookup: CDR1 SGHVS, CDR2 FQNEAQ. This CDR3 spans 15 amino acids.

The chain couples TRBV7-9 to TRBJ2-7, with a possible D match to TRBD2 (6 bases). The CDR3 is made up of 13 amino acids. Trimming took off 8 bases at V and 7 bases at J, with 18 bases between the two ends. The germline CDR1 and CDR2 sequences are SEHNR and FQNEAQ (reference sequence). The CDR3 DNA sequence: TGTGCCAGCCGGTCTAGCGCTGAGGGAGAGCAGTACTTC. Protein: CASRSSAEGEQYF.

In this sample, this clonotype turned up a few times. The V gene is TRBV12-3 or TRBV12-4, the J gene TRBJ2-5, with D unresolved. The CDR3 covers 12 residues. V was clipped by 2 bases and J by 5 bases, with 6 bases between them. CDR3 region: CASSLNVETQYF. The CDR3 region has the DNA TGTGCCAGCAGTTTAAATGTCGAGACCCAGTACTTC.